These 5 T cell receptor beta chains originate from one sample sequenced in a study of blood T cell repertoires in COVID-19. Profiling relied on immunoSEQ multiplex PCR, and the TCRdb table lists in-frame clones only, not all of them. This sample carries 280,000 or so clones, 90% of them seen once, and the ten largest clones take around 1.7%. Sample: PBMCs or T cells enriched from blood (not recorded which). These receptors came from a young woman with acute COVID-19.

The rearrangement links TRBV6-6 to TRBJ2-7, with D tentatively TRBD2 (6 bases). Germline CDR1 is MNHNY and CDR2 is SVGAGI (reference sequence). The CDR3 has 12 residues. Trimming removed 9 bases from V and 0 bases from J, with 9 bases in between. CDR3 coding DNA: TGTGCCAGTAGCGGTTTCTCCTACGAGCAGTACTTC. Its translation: CASSGFSYEQYF.

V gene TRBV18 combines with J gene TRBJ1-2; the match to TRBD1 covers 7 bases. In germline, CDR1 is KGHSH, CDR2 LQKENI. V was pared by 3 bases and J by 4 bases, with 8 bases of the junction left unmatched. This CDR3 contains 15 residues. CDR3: CASSPPSDRIYGYTF. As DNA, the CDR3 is TGTGCCAGCTCACCGCCCTCGGACAGGATCTATGGCTACACCTTC. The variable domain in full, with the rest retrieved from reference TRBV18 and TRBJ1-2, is NAGVMQNPRHLVRRRGQEARLRCSPMKGHSHVYWYRQLPEEGLKFMVYLQKENIIDESGMPKERFSAEFPKEGPSILRIQQVVRGDSAAYFCASSPPSDRIYGYTFGSGTRLTVV.

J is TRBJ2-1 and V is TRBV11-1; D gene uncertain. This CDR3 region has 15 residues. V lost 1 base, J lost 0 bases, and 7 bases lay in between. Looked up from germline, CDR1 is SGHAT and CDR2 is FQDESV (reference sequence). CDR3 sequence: CASSLGSGSYNEQFF. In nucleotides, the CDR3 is TGTGCCAGCAGCTTAGGTTCCGGCTCCTACAATGAGCAGTTCTTC.

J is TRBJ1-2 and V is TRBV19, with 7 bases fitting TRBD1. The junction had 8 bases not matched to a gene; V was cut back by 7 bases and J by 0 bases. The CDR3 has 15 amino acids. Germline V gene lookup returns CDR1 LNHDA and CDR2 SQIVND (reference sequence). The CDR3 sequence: CASTRGTATNYGYTF. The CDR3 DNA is TGTGCCAGTACAAGGGGGACAGCCACTAACTATGGCTACACCTTC.

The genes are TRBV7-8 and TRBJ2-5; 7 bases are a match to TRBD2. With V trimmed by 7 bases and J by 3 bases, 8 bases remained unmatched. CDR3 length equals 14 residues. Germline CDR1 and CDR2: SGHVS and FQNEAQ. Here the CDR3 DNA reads TGTGCCAGCAATCGGGACTACCAGAAAGAGACCCAGTACTTC. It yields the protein CASNRDYQKETQYF. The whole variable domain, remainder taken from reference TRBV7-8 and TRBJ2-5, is GAGVSQSPRYKVAKRGQDVALRCDPISGHVSLFWYQQALGQGPEFLTYFQNEAQLDKSGLPSDRFFAERPEGSVSTLKIQRTQQEDSAVYLCASNRDYQKETQYFGPGTRLLVL.